This record looks at one T cell receptor (beta chain) sequence and its context. Its antigen remains unidentified. The data belong to a study of shared clonotypes between healthy human individuals. Points from the study as a whole: Compared with clonotypes that all four donors shared, non-shared clonotypes had lower generation probabilities.

The method was immunoSEQ multiplex PCR; TCRdb's version includes in-frame clones alone and lacks a portion of them. This sample has over a million clones; roughly 96% occur once, and the top ten carry about 1%. Germline lookup yields CDR1 ENHRY and CDR2 SYGVKD. The length of the CDR3 is 14 residues. V lost 6 bases and J lost 3; bases outside the gene matches: 4. This receptor was taken from a man aged 25 to 40 in good health. What was sequenced was naive CD4+ T cells sorted from blood. Subset of the sample: CD45RA+ positively selected. This rearrangement joins TRBV10-3 to TRBJ1-1, with TRBD1 matching over 10 bases. The CDR3 protein is CAISLDRGDTEAFF. CDR3 in DNA: TGTGCCATCAGCCTGGACAGGGGGGACACTGAAGCTTTCTTT.